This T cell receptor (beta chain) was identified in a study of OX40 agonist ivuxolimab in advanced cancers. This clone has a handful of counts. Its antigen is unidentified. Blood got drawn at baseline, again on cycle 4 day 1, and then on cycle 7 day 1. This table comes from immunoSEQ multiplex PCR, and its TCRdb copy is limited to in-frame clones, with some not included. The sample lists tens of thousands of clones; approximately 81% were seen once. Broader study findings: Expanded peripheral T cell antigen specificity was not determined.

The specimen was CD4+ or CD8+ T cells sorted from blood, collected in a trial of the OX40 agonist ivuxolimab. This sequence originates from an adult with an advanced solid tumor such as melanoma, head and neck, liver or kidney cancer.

Here the CDR3 DNA reads TGCGCCAGCAGCCCGACAGGGACTCAGCCCCAGCATTTT. Translation gives CASSPTGTQPQHF. This rearrangement joins TRBV5-1 to TRBJ1-5, with 7 positions matching TRBD1. This CDR3 spans 13 amino acids. The J segment lost 6 bases and the V segment lost 4 bases, leaving 4 bases of the junction unmatched. Germline lookup yields CDR1 SGHRS and CDR2 YFSETQ.